Listed here are 25 T cell receptor beta chains from one sample, sequenced in a study of T cells after yellow fever vaccination. TCRdb fed the 5' RACE reads into MiXCR, producing one record per CDR3 protein. The data hold roughly 150,000 distinct CDR3 sequences, with under 7% observed a single time. The sample consisted of CD4+ T cells sorted from PBMCs, taken 10 days after the yellow fever booster vaccination. The receptors shown here come from a man aged 30 to 45 who received the YFV17D yellow fever vaccine.

There are a few counts of this clonotype. This sequence joins TRBV20-1 and TRBJ1-1, with TRBD1 matching over 8 bases. Germline V gives CDR1 DFQATT, CDR2 SNEGSKA (reference sequence). This CDR3 has 14 residues. V shed 4 bases and J 0 bases; nucleotides not matched to a gene: 4. The CDR3 coding sequence is TGCAGTGCTAACAGGGGGGCCATGAACACTGAAGCTTTCTTT. Translation gives CSANRGAMNTEAFF.

This clonotype appeared many times. The V and J genes are TRBV28 and TRBJ1-2; D gene ambiguous. This CDR3 contains 14 residues. Germline assignment: CDR1 MDHEN and CDR2 SYDVKM. Trimming removed 10 bases at V and 8 bases at J, with 23 bases between. CDR3 amino acids: CAIRLDGNDGGYTF. Written as DNA, the CDR3 is TGTGCCATCCGTCTTGACGGGAACGATGGAGGCTACACCTTC.

This clonotype was picked up a small number of times. The chain recombines TRBV20-1 with TRBJ2-1, with D hard to call. CDR1 is DFQATT, CDR2 SNEGSKA, per germline (reference sequence). The CDR3 spans 11 residues. Trimming took 1 base from V and 9 from J, leaving 7 bases between them. CDR3: CSARGAIEQFF. CDR3 in DNA: TGCAGTGCTAGAGGGGCGATTGAGCAGTTCTTC.

This clonotype came up many times. The J gene is TRBJ2-1, the V gene TRBV7-8; TRBD1 aligns across 7 bases. The CDR3 spans 15 residues. V lost 5 bases, J lost 3 bases, and 7 bases stayed unmatched. Germline-derived CDR1 and CDR2 are SGHVS and FQNEAQ. CDR3 in DNA: TGTGCCAGCAGCCCCCGGGACAGACACTACAATGAGCAGTTCTTC. It translates to CASSPRDRHYNEQFF.

There are many counts of this clonotype. The rearrangement uses TRBV12-3 or TRBV12-4 and TRBJ2-5; the D is unclear. CDR3 length: 15 amino acids. Trimming took 1 base from V and 5 from J, leaving 14 bases between them. The CDR3 sequence is CASSLVLGTRETQYF. The DNA for the CDR3 is TGTGCCAGCAGTTTAGTTTTAGGCACAAGGGAGACCCAGTACTTC.

This clonotype was detected many times. J is TRBJ1-1 and V is TRBV7-9; TRBD1 might be the D (5 bases). The CDR3 loop spans 13 amino acids. Trimming shortened V by 4 bases and J by 11 bases, and 17 bases separated the two germline ends. Germline V lookup: CDR1 SEHNR, CDR2 FQNEAQ (reference sequence). CDR3 nucleotide sequence: TGTGCCAGCAGCTCGACGGGAGGGGCAGAGGCTTTCTTT. Translation gives CASSSTGGAEAFF.

At least ten counts were recorded for this clonotype. The chain uses TRBV7-2 and TRBJ2-2, with a weak D call TRBD1 (6 bases). Per the germline V gene, CDR1 is SGHTA and CDR2 is FQGNSA. Trimming stripped 11 bases from V and 4 bases from J, with 17 bases between. The length of the CDR3 is 14 residues. In DNA, the CDR3 is TGTGCCGGAACCAGGGGTCCGGGCACCGGGGAGCTGTTTTTT. This translates into CAGTRGPGTGELFF. Using reference TRBV7-2 and TRBJ2-2 for the parts outside the CDR3, the full variable domain is GAGVSQSPSNKVTEKGKDVELRCDPISGHTALYWYRQSLGQGLEFLIYFQGNSAPDKSGLPSDRFSAERTGGSVSTLTIQRTQQEDSAVYLCAGTRGPGTGELFFGEGSRLTVL.

This clonotype occurred many times. The V and J genes are TRBV12-3 or TRBV12-4 and TRBJ2-7; no clear D. The length of the CDR3 is 13 residues. The ends were cut back, 6 bases at V and 4 bases at J, with 13 bases in the middle. The CDR3 sequence is CASRMVGLYEQYF. CDR3 in DNA: TGTGCCAGCAGAATGGTGGGTCTTTACGAGCAGTACTTC.

There are many counts of this clonotype. V and J are TRBV5-1 and TRBJ2-1; D remains ambiguous. The CDR3 covers 14 residues. V gave up 0 bases and J gave up 5 bases, with 9 bases separating them. Germline assignment: CDR1 SGHRS and CDR2 YFSETQ. CDR3 sequence (DNA): TGCGCCAGCAGCTTGGCCTCAGCCAACAATGAGCAGTTCTTC. Its translation is CASSLASANNEQFF.

This clonotype occurred many times. The chain joins TRBV11-2 to TRBJ2-4, with D perhaps TRBD1 or TRBD2 (5 bases each). Per the germline V gene, CDR1 is SGHAT and CDR2 is FQNNGV. V was clipped by 5 bases and J by 0 bases, with 17 bases between them. CDR3 length equals 17 residues. CDR3 DNA sequence: TGTGCCAGCAGCCCCCGGGGTCGACAGATAGCCAAAAACATTCAGTACTTC. This sequence encodes CASSPRGRQIAKNIQYF.

This clonotype occurred many times. The chain joins TRBV27 to TRBJ2-7; D tentatively fits TRBD1 or TRBD2 (6 bases each). With 7 bases removed from V and 4 bases from J, the gap between germline ends came to 20 bases. The CDR3 contains 15 residues. Germline V gives CDR1 MNHEY, CDR2 SMNVEV (reference sequence). CDR3 coding DNA: TGTGCCAGCATCCCGCGGGGACAAGGGGCTTACGAGCAGTACTTC. This gives the protein CASIPRGQGAYEQYF.

This clonotype was counted many times. This rearrangement joins TRBV5-1 to TRBJ2-5; D perhaps matches TRBD1 (7 bases). V lost 4 bases and J 1 base, leaving 14 bases between the germline ends. Germline assignment: CDR1 SGHRS and CDR2 YFSETQ. The CDR3 spans 15 residues. CDR3 coding DNA: TGCGCCAGCAGCCTACAGGGGACTCCCCAAGAGACCCAGTACTTC. It translates to CASSLQGTPQETQYF.

The chain employs TRBV19 and TRBJ2-5, with D tentatively TRBD1 (5 bases). CDR3 length: 12 residues. Germline V lookup: CDR1 LNHDA, CDR2 SQIVND (reference sequence). V lost 4 bases and J lost 5, with 8 bases in between. CDR3: CASSRTPETQYF. The CDR3 DNA reads as TGTGCCAGTAGTAGGACACCGGAGACCCAGTACTTC.

This clonotype has at least ten counts. The rearrangement uses TRBV5-1 and TRBJ2-2; no firm D call. The CDR3 loop spans 12 amino acids. Germline V CDR1 and CDR2: SGHRS, YFSETQ. Deletions cut 6 bases from V and 5 bases from J, with 8 bases between. Here the CDR3 DNA reads TGCGCCAGCAATGTGAATACCGGGGAGCTGTTTTTT. As protein: CASNVNTGELFF.

This clonotype has only one observation. Being one base from a much bigger clone, this may be a read error. The chain uses TRBV7-3 and TRBJ2-1; 9 bases line up with TRBD2. CDR1 is SGHTA and CDR2 is FQGTGA in the germline V gene. The length of the CDR3 is 15 residues. The V gene end was trimmed by 5 bases and the J gene end by 7 bases; junction bases not matched to a gene: 9. The CDR3 DNA sequence: TGTGCCAGCAGCCTCGGGACTAGCTTAAAGAATGAGCAGTTCTTC. This codes for CASSLGTSLKNEQFF.

This clonotype has ten or more counts. The chain is built from TRBV27 and TRBJ2-1; 7 positions agree with TRBD2. The CDR3 is made up of 16 amino acids. The V and J ends lost 0 bases and 4 bases, in that order; junction bases with no gene match: 6. Germline loops: CDR1 MNHEY, CDR2 SMNVEV (reference sequence). The CDR3 loop is CASSLSSGALYNEQFF. In DNA form, the CDR3 reads TGTGCCAGCAGTTTATCGAGCGGGGCCCTATACAATGAGCAGTTCTTC.

V usage is TRBV10-2 and J usage is TRBJ2-7, with no clear D. CDR1 and CDR2 (germline): WSHSY, SAAADI. V lost 6 bases and J 6 bases, leaving 15 bases between the germline ends. There are 13 residues in the CDR3. CDR3 DNA: TGCGCCAGCAGCTCCGGGTCTAACGGCGAGCAGTACTTC. This sequence encodes CASSSGSNGEQYF.

This clonotype was observed at least ten times. This chain links TRBV6-5 with TRBJ1-5; D perhaps matches TRBD1 (6 bases). This CDR3 has 15 amino acids. The V and J ends lost 6 bases and 1 base respectively, with 13 bases between them. Per germline, CDR1 MNHEY and CDR2 SVGAGI. CDR3 residues: CASSQGGASNQPQHF. In DNA form, the CDR3 reads TGTGCCAGCAGCCAAGGGGGGGCAAGCAATCAGCCCCAGCATTTT.

Note on this clonotype: Given a much more abundant clone one base away, this may be a read error. Written as DNA, the CDR3 is TGTGCCAGCAGTCTACTAGCGGGAGGGTTAGATACGCAGTATTTT. Its translation is CASSLLAGGLDTQYF. The J gene is TRBJ2-3, the V gene TRBV3-1; 13 positions match TRBD2. CDR3 size: 15 residues. CDR1 is LGHDT and CDR2 is YNNKEL in the germline V gene (reference sequence). The ends lost 6 bases at V and 5 bases at J; junction bases unmatched: 5.

This clonotype came up many times. The rearrangement joins TRBV30 to TRBJ2-2; D is perhaps TRBD2 (5 bases). The CDR3 covers 13 residues. Germline CDR1 is GTSNPN and CDR2 is SVGIG (reference sequence). V lost 4 bases and J lost 8, with 14 bases in between. The CDR3 nucleotides are TGTGCCTGGACCCTTTCGGGATCTGGGGAGCTGTTTTTT. It is translated as CAWTLSGSGELFF.

This clonotype showed up many times. The chain carries TRBV11-2 and TRBJ2-3; 8 nucleotides align to TRBD1. The germline CDR1 and CDR2 sequences are SGHAT and FQNNGV. V lost 6 bases, J lost 2 bases, and 19 bases stayed unmatched. The CDR3 consists of 19 residues. The CDR3, as DNA: TGTGCCAGCAGAAGGAGACAGGGGAGATTCGACCCAAACACAGATACGCAGTATTTT. Translated: CASRRRQGRFDPNTDTQYF. The full variable domain, with the rest looked up from reference TRBV11-2 and TRBJ2-3, is EAGVAQSPRYKIIEKRQSVAFWCNPISGHATLYWYQQILGQGPKLLIQFQNNGVVDDSQLPKDRFSAERLKGVDSTLKIQPAKLEDSAVYLCASRRRQGRFDPNTDTQYFGPGTRLTVL.

Many counts were recorded for this clonotype. This chain links TRBV5-6 with TRBJ1-2; D unresolved. The germline V and J ends were trimmed by 1 base and 0 bases, with 16 bases remaining between them. The CDR3 totals 17 residues. The germline gives CDR1 SGHDT, CDR2 YYEEEE. The chain's CDR3 is CASSLRITRRPNYGYTF. The CDR3, as DNA: TGTGCCAGCAGCTTGAGGATTACTAGGCGACCTAACTATGGCTACACCTTC.

This clonotype was seen many times. The chain employs TRBV20-1 and TRBJ2-1; D gene uncertain. The germline V gene encodes CDR1 DFQATT and CDR2 SNEGSKA (reference sequence). This CDR3 contains 12 residues. Trimming removed 5 bases from V and 5 bases from J, with 10 bases in between. The CDR3 DNA sequence: TGCAGTGCTCGACGGTCCCACAATGAGCAGTTCTTC. This encodes CSARRSHNEQFF.

This clonotype was recorded many times. This chain connects TRBV20-1 to TRBJ2-3, with D maybe TRBD2 (6 bases). V lost 1 base and J 0 bases, leaving 8 bases between the germline ends. The CDR3 is made up of 14 amino acids. Germline values: CDR1 DFQATT, CDR2 SNEGSKA (reference sequence). The CDR3 DNA is TGCAGTGCTAGAGGTGCGGGGAGCACAGATACGCAGTATTTT. Translation gives CSARGAGSTDTQYF.

This clonotype was observed many times. J is TRBJ2-7 and V is TRBV29-1; TRBD2 matches at 16 bases. Germline V lookup: CDR1 SQVTM, CDR2 ANQGSEA. V was clipped by 4 bases and J by 0 bases; unmatched bases: 9. The CDR3 covers 18 residues. CDR3 sequence reads: CSVAPGLAGGTSSYEQYF. CDR3 sequence (DNA): TGCAGCGTTGCACCGGGACTAGCGGGAGGGACAAGCTCCTACGAGCAGTACTTC.